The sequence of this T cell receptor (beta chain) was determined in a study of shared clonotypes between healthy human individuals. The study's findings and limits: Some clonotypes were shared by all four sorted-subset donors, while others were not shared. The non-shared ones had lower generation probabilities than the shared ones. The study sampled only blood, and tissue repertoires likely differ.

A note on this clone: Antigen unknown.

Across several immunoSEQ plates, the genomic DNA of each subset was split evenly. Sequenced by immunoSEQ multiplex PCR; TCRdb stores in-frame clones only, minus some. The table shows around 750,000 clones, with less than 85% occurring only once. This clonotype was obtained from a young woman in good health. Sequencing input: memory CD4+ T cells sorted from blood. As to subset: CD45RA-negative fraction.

As DNA, the CDR3 is TGCGCCAGCAGCCACGGGAGGTTAGCCAAAAACATTCAGTACTTC. The encoded protein is CASSHGRLAKNIQYF. The rearrangement joins TRBV4-1 to TRBJ2-4, with 7 bases aligning to TRBD2. Germline V gene lookup returns CDR1 MGHRA and CDR2 YSYEKL. V gave up 3 bases and J gave up 0 bases; unmatched junction bases: 2. This CDR3 contains 15 residues.